These 28 T cell receptor beta chains were sequenced from one sample in a study of cytomegalovirus exposure and HLA in healthy donors. Researchers ran the PCR with 60 Vbeta and 13 Jbeta primers. The method was immunoSEQ multiplex PCR; TCRdb's version includes in-frame clones alone and lacks a portion of them. This table has 120,000 to 150,000 clones, roughly 74% appearing once. The sequencing input was PBMCs. The receptors stem from a woman aged 40 to 50 in good health and CMV-seropositive.

The rearrangement links TRBV16 to TRBJ2-1; 11 positions agree with TRBD2. The V gene's germline CDR1 is KGHSY and CDR2 FQNENV. With 0 bases clipped from V and 3 bases from J, the junction kept 4 bases outside the gene matches. The CDR3 is 17 residues long. CDR3 sequence (DNA): TGTGCCAGCAGCCAATCCGCGGGACTAGCGGTCTACAATGAGCAGTTCTTC. Its translation is CASSQSAGLAVYNEQFF.

The chain joins TRBV14 to TRBJ2-3; 7 nucleotides agree with TRBD2. V lost 1 base, J lost 0 bases, and 4 bases stayed unmatched. The germline gives CDR1 SGHDN, CDR2 FVKESK. The CDR3 spans 16 residues. CDR3 coding DNA: TGTGCCAGCAGCCAAGGGCTAGCGGCTAGCACAGATACGCAGTATTTT. Protein: CASSQGLAASTDTQYF.

DNA of the CDR3: TGTGCCACCAGCAGGATGGTGAAAGCGGGAGGGATGGACGAGCAGTACTTC. It is translated as CATSRMVKAGGMDEQYF. The J gene is TRBJ2-7, the V gene TRBV15, with 10 bases aligning to TRBD2. The CDR3 contains 17 residues. V was pared by 3 bases and J by 5 bases, with 13 bases of the junction left unmatched. Germline V gives CDR1 LNHNV, CDR2 YYDKDF (reference sequence).

This rearrangement joins TRBV7-2 to TRBJ2-7; D might be TRBD2 (5 bases). From germline, CDR1 is SGHTA and CDR2 FQGNSA. Trimming took off 5 bases at V and 4 bases at J, with 18 bases between the two ends. CDR3 length: 15 residues. CDR3 protein: CASSPAGVDRYEQYF. For the CDR3, the DNA is TGTGCCAGCAGCCCGGCCGGGGTAGATAGGTACGAGCAGTACTTC.

The V and J genes are TRBV5-4 and TRBJ2-7; D is undetermined. There are 14 residues in the CDR3. CDR1 SGHNT and CDR2 YYREEE come from the germline V gene (reference sequence). Trimming removed 4 bases from V and 2 bases from J, with 13 bases in between. The CDR3 reads CASSQTEYPYEQYF. The CDR3 coding sequence is TGTGCCAGCAGCCAAACGGAGTACCCCTACGAGCAGTACTTC.

The chain recombines TRBV7-3 with TRBJ2-2; 10 nucleotides line up with TRBD1. The CDR3 is made up of 15 amino acids. Germline CDR1 reads SGHTA; CDR2 reads FQGTGA. J gave up 5 bases and V 2 bases, and 2 bases lay outside the gene matches. The CDR3 DNA is TGTGCCAGCAGCTTAGCGGGACAGGGGACCGGGGAGCTGTTTTTT. Protein product: CASSLAGQGTGELFF.

This rearrangement joins TRBV4-1 to TRBJ2-7, with 9 bases fitting TRBD1. J lost 5 bases, V lost 0 bases, and 17 bases had no gene match. CDR1 and CDR2 from the germline V gene are MGHRA and YSYEKL. The length of the CDR3 is 19 residues. The CDR3 DNA reads TGCGCCAGCAGCCAAGATCCCCCTTTTCGACAGGGGGTAGCCAACGAGCAGTACTTC. It yields the protein CASSQDPPFRQGVANEQYF.

The genes are TRBV7-6 and TRBJ2-1; 9 bases fit TRBD2. Germline V gene lookup returns CDR1 SGHVS and CDR2 FNYEAQ. Germline trimming cut 5 bases from V and 8 bases from J; bases unmatched to any gene: 10. The CDR3 loop spans 15 amino acids. CDR3 DNA sequence: TGTGCCAGCAGCATCAATAGCGGGAGAGGCGATGAGCAGTTCTTC. Its translation: CASSINSGRGDEQFF.

The chain combines TRBV10-3 with TRBJ2-7; D gene uncertain. V was shortened by 3 bases and J by 4 bases, with 13 bases between the two germline ends. The CDR3 is made up of 14 amino acids. Germline CDR1 ENHRY, CDR2 SYGVKD. In DNA, the CDR3 is TGTGCCATCAGTGAAAAGCGCGAATTATACGAGCAGTACTTC. Protein product: CAISEKRELYEQYF.

This chain uses TRBV7-2 with TRBJ2-5; perhaps TRBD2 as D (5 bases). Trimming left V 1 base short and J 2 bases short, with 8 bases between. The V gene's germline CDR1 is SGHTA and CDR2 FQGNSA. The CDR3 is 14 residues long. CDR3 region: CASSLDTSQETQYF. CDR3 bases: TGTGCCAGCAGCTTAGATACTAGTCAAGAGACCCAGTACTTC.

The genes are TRBV5-8 and TRBJ1-5; unclear D gene. Trimming cost V 5 bases and J 5 bases, with 11 bases left between them. Germline CDR1 SGHTS, CDR2 YDEGEE. This CDR3 comprises 13 residues. CDR3 protein: CASRPYQDQPQHF. The CDR3 region has the DNA TGTGCCAGCAGACCCTACCAGGATCAGCCCCAGCATTTT.

The V gene is TRBV6-5, the J gene TRBJ1-2, with TRBD1 matching 8 bases. This CDR3 is 14 amino acids long. V was clipped by 6 bases and J by 4 bases; unmatched bases: 7. The V gene's germline CDR1 is MNHEY and CDR2 SVGAGI. As DNA, the CDR3 is TGTGCCAGCAGCCGTCCGGACAGGGCCTATGGCTACACCTTC. Its translation: CASSRPDRAYGYTF.

The chain uses TRBV5-1 and TRBJ2-1, with 7 bases matching TRBD1. Looked up from germline, CDR1 is SGHRS and CDR2 is YFSETQ. After removal of 0 bases from V and 9 bases from J, the junction contained 3 bases not matched to a gene. CDR3 length: 13 amino acids. CDR3 nucleotides: TGCGCCAGCAGCTTGGACAGGGGCCCTGAGCAGTTCTTC. It specifies CASSLDRGPEQFF.

This clone occurred a few times. The rearrangement uses TRBV29-1 and TRBJ2-7; 8 nucleotides line up with TRBD2. The V gene end was trimmed by 7 bases and the J gene end by 2 bases; junction bases not matched to a gene: 7. CDR3 length equals 13 residues. The germline gives CDR1 SQVTM, CDR2 ANQGSEA. This CDR3 is CSARGGFPYEQYF. CDR3 coding DNA: TGCAGCGCCCGGGGGGGGTTCCCCTACGAGCAGTACTTC.

This sequence joins TRBV25-1 and TRBJ2-3; possible D gene TRBD1, 6 bases. Germline V lookup: CDR1 MGHDK, CDR2 SYGVNS. The V gene lost 8 bases and the J gene lost 2 bases, with 11 bases spanning the gap. This CDR3 comprises 13 residues. The CDR3 sequence: CASRRQVTDTQYF. The CDR3 nucleotides read TGTGCCAGCCGAAGACAGGTCACAGATACGCAGTATTTT.

This chain connects TRBV2 to TRBJ1-4, with a weak D call TRBD1 (5 bases). This CDR3 is built from 15 residues. Trimming pared 6 bases from V and 4 bases from J, leaving 15 bases between. Per germline, CDR1 SNHLY and CDR2 FYNNEI. The CDR3: CASSQRQNYNEKLFF. For the CDR3, the DNA is TGTGCCAGCAGCCAGAGACAGAACTATAATGAAAAACTGTTTTTT.

The rearrangement joins TRBV29-1 to TRBJ2-4; the D is unclear. The V gene lost 3 bases and the J gene lost 4 bases, with 7 bases spanning the gap. The germline V gene has CDR1 SQVTM and CDR2 ANQGSEA. The CDR3 runs to 12 residues. This chain's CDR3 is CSVEGRKNIQYF. CDR3 DNA: TGCAGCGTTGAGGGCAGAAAAAACATTCAGTACTTC.

V is TRBV7-2 and J is TRBJ1-6, with D hard to call. Per germline, CDR1 SGHTA and CDR2 FQGNSA. Trimming left V 0 bases short and J 11 bases short, with 11 bases between. This CDR3 contains 14 residues. This CDR3 reads CASSLARGVTPLHF. In DNA form, the CDR3 reads TGTGCCAGCAGCTTAGCCCGAGGAGTAACACCCCTCCACTTT.

The gene calls are TRBV13 and TRBJ2-6, with a weak D call TRBD2 (5 bases). Deletions cut 6 bases from V and 2 bases from J, with 17 bases between. CDR1 and CDR2 from the germline V gene are PRHDT and FYEKMQ (reference sequence). CDR3 length: 17 amino acids. The chain's CDR3 is CASSLGRVRTGANVLTF. CDR3 sequence (DNA): TGTGCCAGCAGTCTCGGGCGGGTCAGGACTGGGGCCAACGTCCTGACTTTC.

V is TRBV6-1 and J is TRBJ2-6; D remains ambiguous. This CDR3 spans 15 amino acids. The V and J ends lost 5 bases and 2 bases respectively, with 10 bases between them. Germline CDR1 MNHNS, CDR2 SASEGT. DNA of the CDR3: TGTGCCAGCAGTCGCAGGCTTACTGGGGCCAACGTCCTGACTTTC. Translated, it gives CASSRRLTGANVLTF.

In nucleotides, the CDR3 is TGTGCCAGTAGTCTCACAGGGGGCGCGTCTGGGGCCAACGTCCTGACTTTC. This translates into CASSLTGGASGANVLTF. The V gene is TRBV19, the J gene TRBJ2-6, with 9 bases aligning to TRBD1. Trimming cost V 5 bases and J 1 base; bases outside gene matches: 6. Germline CDR1 reads LNHDA; CDR2 reads SQIVND (reference sequence). The CDR3 length is 17 residues.

J is TRBJ1-5 and V is TRBV15; D not resolved. The CDR3 is 15 amino acids. The V and J ends lost 0 bases and 7 bases respectively, with 13 bases between them. Germline assignment: CDR1 LNHNV and CDR2 YYDKDF (reference sequence). CDR3 loop: CATSRDDGVEQPQHF. CDR3 DNA sequence: TGTGCCACCAGCAGAGATGACGGGGTGGAGCAGCCCCAGCATTTT.

This clone was recorded once. The chain uses TRBV6-1 and TRBJ2-7, with 10 bases aligning to TRBD2. V was clipped by 1 base and J by 0 bases; unmatched bases: 9. From germline, CDR1 is MNHNS and CDR2 SASEGT. CDR3 length equals 18 residues. CDR3 sequence reads: CASSEGERTSGSSYEQYF. As DNA, the CDR3 is TGTGCCAGCAGTGAAGGAGAGAGGACTAGCGGAAGCTCCTACGAGCAGTACTTC.

V is TRBV5-3 and J is TRBJ2-7, with 8 bases matching TRBD1. TRBV5-3 is marked as an open reading frame, function uncertain. V dropped 4 bases and J dropped 2; count of bases not matched to a gene: 11. CDR3 length equals 16 residues. CDR3 bases: TGTGCCAGAAGCATTCGAAGGGACAGGTCGACCTACGAGCAGTACTTC. Translating gives CARSIRRDRSTYEQYF.

The genes are TRBV6-5 and TRBJ2-1, with 9 bases that match TRBD2. From germline, CDR1 is MNHEY and CDR2 SVGAGI. This CDR3 has 14 residues. J gave up 6 bases and V 6 bases, and 6 bases lay outside the gene matches. The CDR3 here is CASRSGRTTNEQFF. DNA of the CDR3: TGTGCCAGCAGGAGCGGGAGGACAACCAATGAGCAGTTCTTC.

This chain uses TRBV30 with TRBJ1-5, with D perhaps TRBD1 (6 bases). V was clipped by 7 bases and J by 7 bases, with 17 bases between them. This CDR3 is 13 amino acids long. CDR1 and CDR2 (germline): GTSNPN, SVGIG (reference sequence). The DNA of the CDR3 is TGTGCCTCGGCCGGGACCCAGGGGCAGCCCCAGCATTTT. Residues: CASAGTQGQPQHF.

In its sample, this clone was seen a few times. V is TRBV4-1 and J is TRBJ1-3; no clear D gene. The V gene lost 2 bases and the J gene lost 4 bases, with 15 bases spanning the gap. This CDR3 region has 16 residues. CDR1 is MGHRA and CDR2 is YSYEKL in the germline V gene. The chain's CDR3 is CASSQSSVAGGNTIYF. CDR3 coding DNA: TGCGCCAGCAGCCAATCTAGCGTAGCGGGGGGAAACACCATATATTTT.

The genes are TRBV7-2 and TRBJ2-5; D unclear. The germline V gene encodes CDR1 SGHTA and CDR2 FQGNSA. Trimming removed 3 bases from V and 4 bases from J, with 9 bases in between. There are 13 residues in the CDR3. The CDR3 sequence is CASSFGSAETQYF. The CDR3, as DNA: TGTGCCAGCAGCTTCGGGTCGGCAGAGACCCAGTACTTC.